The 19 T cell receptor beta chains given below trace back to one sample, sequenced in a study of cytomegalovirus exposure and HLA in healthy donors. TCRdb's table, derived via immunoSEQ multiplex PCR, lists solely in-frame clones and lacks some. The data hold under 150,000 clones, with 84% observed a single time. The specimen sequenced was PBMCs. All receptors come from a woman aged 30 to 39 in good health and CMV-seronegative.

This chain connects TRBV19 to TRBJ2-3; 10 bases align to TRBD2. The CDR3 is made up of 17 amino acids. V lost 6 bases and J lost 2; bases outside the gene matches: 11. Looked up from germline, CDR1 is LNHDA and CDR2 is SQIVND (reference sequence). CDR3 region: CASSPKLAGTHTDTQYF. The DNA for the CDR3 is TGTGCCAGTAGCCCCAAACTAGCGGGGACCCACACAGATACGCAGTATTTT.

The gene calls are TRBV30 and TRBJ1-2; D is perhaps TRBD1 (6 bases). The CDR3 covers 17 residues. V shed 3 bases and J shed 4 bases, with 24 bases lying between them. CDR1 is GTSNPN, CDR2 SVGIG, per germline (reference sequence). This CDR3 is CAWSTNRASKPSYGYTF. CDR3 coding DNA: TGTGCCTGGAGCACGAACAGGGCCTCAAAACCTTCCTATGGCTACACCTTC.

J is TRBJ2-7 and V is TRBV7-2, with 8 bases identical to TRBD1. The CDR3 covers 15 residues. Losses at the gene ends were 1 base for V and 6 bases for J; bases not matched to a gene: 8. Germline values: CDR1 SGHTA, CDR2 FQGNSA. For the CDR3, the DNA is TGTGCCAGCAGCTTAGGGACAGGGAGATCTCGCGAGCAGTACTTC. Protein: CASSLGTGRSREQYF.

This chain links TRBV25-1 with TRBJ1-2; TRBD1 matches 7 bases. Germline CDR1 and CDR2: MGHDK and SYGVNS. V dropped 5 bases and J dropped 4; count of bases not matched to a gene: 7. This CDR3 is built from 14 residues. CDR3 DNA sequence: TGTGCCAGCAGTCCCGCCGACAGGGTCTATGGCTACACCTTC. Its translation: CASSPADRVYGYTF.

The chain has TRBV27 and TRBJ2-3; 7 nucleotides match TRBD2. The trim removed 3 bases at V and 1 base at J, leaving 4 bases unmatched. Germline CDR1 MNHEY, CDR2 SMNVEV (reference sequence). The CDR3 is 15 amino acids. The CDR3 region has the DNA TGTGCCAGCAGTTTTACTAGCGTAGGCACAGATACGCAGTATTTT. Amino acids: CASSFTSVGTDTQYF.

In DNA, the CDR3 is TGTGCCAGCAGCTTAGGGACACCCGATAATTCACCCCTCCACTTT. This sequence encodes CASSLGTPDNSPLHF. The chain couples TRBV11-2 to TRBJ1-6; weak D call: TRBD1 (5 bases). This CDR3 region has 15 residues. V was shortened by 1 base and J by 5 bases, with 9 bases between the two germline ends. Germline values: CDR1 SGHAT, CDR2 FQNNGV.

The chain is built from TRBV4-1 and TRBJ1-1; weak D call: TRBD1 (5 bases). The V end lost 6 bases, the J end lost 1 base, and 18 bases lay between the germline ends. The CDR3 sequence is 16 residues long. From germline, CDR1 is MGHRA and CDR2 YSYEKL. The CDR3 nucleotides read TGCGCCAGCAGGACCCTGGGGCAGGGAAAGAACACTGAAGCTTTCTTT. Translation gives CASRTLGQGKNTEAFF.

This clone was seen only once. This chain joins TRBV6-1 and TRBJ1-4; 7 bases align to TRBD1. CDR1 and CDR2 (germline): MNHNS, SASEGT. The junction had 2 bases not matched to a gene; V was cut back by 4 bases and J by 0 bases. This CDR3 has 15 amino acids. CDR3 sequence reads: CASSVTGATNEKLFF. The CDR3 DNA reads as TGTGCCAGCAGTGTTACAGGGGCAACTAATGAAAAACTGTTTTTT.

This chain links TRBV29-1 with TRBJ2-1, with D tentatively TRBD2 (6 bases). CDR1 SQVTM and CDR2 ANQGSEA come from the germline V gene. Trimming cost V 6 bases and J 0 bases, with 15 bases left between them. The CDR3 runs 15 residues. CDR3 sequence reads: CSVYLDGSSYNEQFF. In nucleotides, the CDR3 is TGCAGCGTATACCTAGACGGGAGCTCCTACAATGAGCAGTTCTTC.

The CDR3 loop reads CASSIGGTVNEQFF. In DNA form, the CDR3 reads TGTGCCAGTAGTATAGGAGGGACAGTAAATGAGCAGTTCTTC. The rearrangement joins TRBV19 to TRBJ2-1, with TRBD1 matching over 7 bases. The CDR3 runs 14 residues. After removal of 1 base from V and 7 bases from J, the junction contained 4 bases not matched to a gene. Germline V gene sequence: CDR1 LNHDA, CDR2 SQIVND (reference sequence).

V is TRBV2 and J is TRBJ2-7, with D tentatively TRBD1 (5 bases). V lost 8 bases and J lost 6, with 14 bases in between. The CDR3 runs to 12 residues. CDR1 and CDR2 from the germline V gene are SNHLY and FYNNEI. This CDR3 reads CASCDRSSEQYF. Written as DNA, the CDR3 is TGTGCCAGCTGCGACAGATCAAGCGAGCAGTACTTC.

The rearrangement links TRBV10-3 to TRBJ2-5; a possible D gene is TRBD1 (6 bases). The CDR3 is 13 residues long. The germline gives CDR1 ENHRY, CDR2 SYGVKD. Trimming removed 4 bases from V and 5 bases from J, with 11 bases in between. The CDR3 reads CAISGGRGETQYF. The CDR3 DNA reads TGTGCCATCAGTGGGGGGCGCGGGGAGACCCAGTACTTC.

The rearrangement joins TRBV6-6 to TRBJ1-1, with a weak D call TRBD1 (6 bases). The CDR3 is 14 residues long. Germline assignment: CDR1 MNHNY and CDR2 SVGAGI (reference sequence). The V end was cut by 2 bases, the J end by 1 base, with 8 bases between. The CDR3 here is CASSYGGANTEAFF. The CDR3 DNA reads TGTGCCAGCAGTTACGGGGGGGCGAACACTGAAGCTTTCTTT.

The V call is TRBV28, the J call TRBJ2-5; D perhaps matches TRBD2 (7 bases). Germline V CDR1 and CDR2: MDHEN, SYDVKM. Trimming left V 3 bases short and J 4 bases short, with 15 bases between. This CDR3 region has 15 residues. CDR3 amino acids: CASSLKGGGLETQYF. CDR3 coding DNA: TGTGCCAGCAGTTTGAAAGGGGGGGGGCTAGAGACCCAGTACTTC. Filled out from reference TRBV28 and TRBJ2-5, the complete variable domain reads DVKVTQSSRYLVKRTGEKVFLECVQDMDHENMFWYRQDPGLGLRLIYFSYDVKMKEKGDIPEGYSVSREKKERFSLILESASTNQTSMYLCASSLKGGGLETQYFGPGTRLLVL.

The chain links TRBV19 to TRBJ1-3; D unclear. The CDR3 is made up of 14 amino acids. V shed 3 bases and J shed 1 base, with 7 bases lying between them. The germline gives CDR1 LNHDA, CDR2 SQIVND (reference sequence). The CDR3 DNA is TGTGCCAGTAGTATCGGGGTTTCTGGAAACACCATATATTTT. It is translated as CASSIGVSGNTIYF. The variable domain in full, completed from reference TRBV19 and TRBJ1-3, reads DGGITQSPKYLFRKEGQNVTLSCEQNLNHDAMYWYRQDPGQGLRLIYYSQIVNDFQKGDIAEGYSVSREKKESFPLTVTSAQKNPTAFYLCASSIGVSGNTIYFGEGSWLTVV.

V usage is TRBV9 and J usage is TRBJ2-2, with D unclear. The CDR3 consists of 13 residues. Germline V gene sequence: CDR1 SGDLS, CDR2 YYNGEE. V lost 6 bases and J 0 bases, leaving 6 bases between the germline ends. This chain's CDR3 is CASNTANTGELFF. Written as DNA, the CDR3 is TGTGCCAGCAACACAGCGAACACCGGGGAGCTGTTTTTT.

This CDR3 is CASSPSSGTGSDTQYF. Written as DNA, the CDR3 is TGTGCCAGCAGCCCATCCTCCGGGACAGGGTCTGATACGCAGTATTTT. The chain carries TRBV4-2 and TRBJ2-3; 9 nucleotides agree with TRBD1. The length of the CDR3 is 16 residues. Trimming removed 4 bases from V and 6 bases from J; junction bases left unmatched: 11. The germline CDR1 and CDR2 sequences are LGHNA and YNFKEQ.

The gene calls are TRBV6-6 and TRBJ2-3; TRBD2 aligns across 8 bases. J was trimmed by 4 bases and V by 8 bases; bases with no gene match: 8. The germline V gene encodes CDR1 MNHNY and CDR2 SVGAGI (reference sequence). The CDR3 has 14 amino acids. The CDR3 nucleotides are TGTGCCAGCCTCGGGACTAGGTTTTCAGATACGCAGTATTTT. It is translated as CASLGTRFSDTQYF.

The chain has TRBV7-9 and TRBJ2-5; tentatively, D is TRBD2 (6 bases). CDR3 length: 14 amino acids. Germline V gene sequence: CDR1 SEHNR, CDR2 FQNEAQ (reference sequence). V lost 5 bases and J lost 3, with 13 bases in between. The CDR3 bases are TGTGCCAGCAGCCAAGGGCGCGGGAAAGAGACCCAGTACTTC. It translates to CASSQGRGKETQYF.